This T cell receptor beta chain was retrieved from a study of OX40 agonist ivuxolimab in advanced cancers. Study results and limitations: CD8+ T cells averaged more expanded clones than CD4+. Both CD4+ and CD8+ T cell populations in blood had undergone clonal expansion by week 6 at 0.1 to 3.0 mg/kg. Certain nonresponders likewise exhibited a low normalized T-cell clonal expansion. Low clonal expansion, among the lowest seen, marked partial responders at 0.1-3.0 mg/kg.

Per germline, CDR1 SEHNR and CDR2 FQNEAQ (reference sequence). V dropped 4 bases and J dropped 8 bases, with 11 bases sitting between them. This CDR3 comprises 12 residues. Produced via immunoSEQ multiplex PCR; TCRdb's table is partial and in-frame only. This sample has 45,000 to 65,000 clones, with around 82% found just once. To note about this clone: Its antigen is still unknown.

This clonotype was obtained from an adult with an advanced solid tumor such as melanoma, head and neck, liver or kidney cancer. This chain joins TRBV7-9 and TRBJ1-2, with D unclear. The source material was CD4+ or CD8+ T cells sorted from blood, sampled in a trial of the OX40 agonist ivuxolimab. The CDR3 DNA reads as TGTGCCAGCAGCTACGGGGATCGGGGCTACACCTTC. It translates to CASSYGDRGYTF.